These 11 T cell receptor beta chains were all obtained from the same sample, sequenced in a study of OX40 agonist ivuxolimab in advanced cancers. Using immunoSEQ multiplex PCR, the repertoire was profiled, and TCRdb retains in-frame clones only, with some absent. The sample holds just under 65,000 clones, around 91% seen once. The sequenced sample was CD4+ or CD8+ T cells sorted from blood, obtained in a trial of the OX40 agonist ivuxolimab. Receptors originate from an adult with an advanced solid tumor such as melanoma, head and neck, liver or kidney cancer.

This chain connects TRBV7-2 to TRBJ2-1; D is ambiguous. The CDR3 has 14 amino acids. Trimming removed 5 bases from V and 4 bases from J, with 12 bases in between. Germline V gene data show CDR1 as SGHTA and CDR2 as FQGNSA. This chain's CDR3 is CASSPRVSYNEQFF. Here the CDR3 DNA reads TGTGCCAGCAGCCCTAGAGTATCTTACAATGAGCAGTTCTTC.

The rearrangement uses TRBV10-3 and TRBJ2-1; 13 bases fit TRBD2. The germline V gene encodes CDR1 ENHRY and CDR2 SYGVKD. V lost 6 bases and J lost 5; bases outside the gene matches: 10. The CDR3 runs to 17 residues. CDR3 DNA sequence: TGTGCCATCAGCAGACTAGCGGGGGGTCGGGGGCACAATGAGCAGTTCTTC. Translating it yields CAISRLAGGRGHNEQFF.

This clone was seen only once. The V gene is TRBV2, the J gene TRBJ2-1; 10 nucleotides line up with TRBD1. The CDR3 sequence is 14 residues long. J lost 9 bases, V lost 4 bases, and 6 bases had no gene match. Germline V lookup: CDR1 SNHLY, CDR2 FYNNEI. The CDR3 protein is CASSVATGGGEQFF. CDR3 sequence (DNA): TGTGCCAGCAGTGTAGCGACAGGGGGCGGTGAGCAGTTCTTC.

This chain connects TRBV4-1 to TRBJ1-6, with D maybe TRBD1 (5 bases). Germline CDR1 MGHRA, CDR2 YSYEKL. Trimming shortened V by 0 bases and J by 4 bases, and 10 bases separated the two germline ends. CDR3 length equals 16 residues. The CDR3 sequence is CASSQEGTGYNSPLHF. CDR3 nucleotide sequence: TGCGCCAGCAGCCAAGAAGGGACGGGGTATAATTCACCCCTCCACTTT.

This rearrangement joins TRBV7-2 to TRBJ2-3; a weak D match, TRBD2 (5 bases). The CDR3 runs 14 residues. With 5 bases removed from V and 10 bases from J, the gap between germline ends came to 19 bases. CDR1 SGHTA and CDR2 FQGNSA come from the germline V gene. The CDR3 sequence is CASSLDPLRVAQYF. CDR3 nucleotide sequence: TGTGCCAGCAGCCTGGACCCACTGAGGGTGGCGCAGTATTTT.

The V and J genes are TRBV4-2 and TRBJ2-1, with D possibly matching TRBD2 (6 bases). Germline CDR1 reads LGHNA; CDR2 reads YNFKEQ. Between the trimmed V and J ends, which lost 5 bases and 5 bases, there was a span of 19 bases. This CDR3 contains 16 residues. This CDR3 reads CASSSTPAGLNNEQFF. The CDR3 nucleotides read TGTGCCAGCAGCTCTACACCCGCGGGGCTAAACAATGAGCAGTTCTTC.

This clone was seen just once. The V and J genes are TRBV7-3 and TRBJ2-2; a possible D gene is TRBD1 (6 bases). Germline V lookup: CDR1 SGHTA, CDR2 FQGTGA. The CDR3 contains 15 residues. Trimming cost V 2 bases and J 1 base, with 8 bases left between them. This chain's CDR3 is CASSLGRGNTGELFF. In nucleotides, the CDR3 is TGTGCCAGCAGCTTAGGCAGGGGGAACACCGGGGAGCTGTTTTTT.

The J gene is TRBJ2-7, the V gene TRBV7-2, with a weak D call TRBD2 (5 bases). Looked up from germline, CDR1 is SGHTA and CDR2 is FQGNSA. The ends were cut back, 3 bases at V and 2 bases at J, with 11 bases in the middle. The CDR3 contains 14 residues. The CDR3 here is CASSFSGIAYEQYF. The CDR3 DNA reads TGTGCCAGCAGCTTTTCCGGGATCGCCTACGAGCAGTACTTC.

V and J are TRBV18 and TRBJ2-7; 11 positions match TRBD2. Germline assignment: CDR1 KGHSH and CDR2 LQKENI. With V trimmed by 3 bases and J by 4 bases, 14 bases remained unmatched. The CDR3 extends over 18 amino acids. The CDR3 coding sequence is TGTGCCAGCTCACCGGACAGGCGAGGACTAGCGGGTGGTTACGAGCAGTACTTC. Protein product: CASSPDRRGLAGGYEQYF.

CDR3: CASSPLSEGRGYTF. CDR3 DNA: TGTGCCAGCTCACCACTTTCCGAGGGCCGAGGCTACACCTTC. J is TRBJ1-2 and V is TRBV18; D not certain. Trimming cost V 1 base and J 8 bases, with 14 bases left between them. This CDR3 contains 14 residues. The germline gives CDR1 KGHSH, CDR2 LQKENI. Supplemented by reference TRBV18 and TRBJ1-2, the full variable domain reads NAGVMQNPRHLVRRRGQEARLRCSPMKGHSHVYWYRQLPEEGLKFMVYLQKENIIDESGMPKERFSAEFPKEGPSILRIQQVVRGDSAAYFCASSPLSEGRGYTFGSGTRLTVV.

The rearrangement joins TRBV5-1 to TRBJ2-3; unclear D gene. CDR3 length: 15 residues. CDR1 is SGHRS, CDR2 YFSETQ, per germline. Trimming stripped 3 bases from V and 4 bases from J, with 15 bases between. The CDR3 DNA sequence: TGCGCCAGCAGCTCGGGCTCCTCAGTAGCAGATACGCAGTATTTT. Protein product: CASSSGSSVADTQYF.